The 20 T cell receptor beta chains below all came from one sample that was sequenced in a study of OX40 agonist ivuxolimab in advanced cancers. Sequencing was performed with immunoSEQ multiplex PCR; in TCRdb, only in-frame clones are kept and a portion is missing. The data show tens of thousands of clones, roughly 80% seen once. The starting material was CD4+ or CD8+ T cells sorted from blood, obtained in a trial of the OX40 agonist ivuxolimab. The receptors were sampled from an adult with an advanced solid tumor such as melanoma, head and neck, liver or kidney cancer.

The chain uses TRBV6-5 and TRBJ1-2; 10 bases line up with TRBD1. V was pared by 4 bases and J by 7 bases, with 3 bases of the junction left unmatched. The germline V gene has CDR1 MNHEY and CDR2 SVGAGI. The CDR3 is 13 amino acids. The CDR3 DNA sequence: TGTGCCAGCAGTTTCGGGACAGGGGCTGGCTACACCTTC. Its translation is CASSFGTGAGYTF.

This rearrangement joins TRBV30 to TRBJ2-1; 7 nucleotides agree with TRBD1. This CDR3 is built from 15 residues. Germline V gene lookup returns CDR1 GTSNPN and CDR2 SVGIG (reference sequence). With 2 bases clipped from V and 6 bases from J, the junction kept 10 bases outside the gene matches. This CDR3 is CAWSLPGTAFNEQFF. CDR3 nucleotide sequence: TGTGCCTGGAGTTTACCCGGGACAGCCTTCAATGAGCAGTTCTTC. The full variable domain, rest sourced from reference TRBV30 and TRBJ2-1, is SQTIHQWPATLVQPVGSPLSLECTVEGTSNPNLYWYRQAAGRGLQLLFYSVGIGQISSEVPQNLSASRPQDRQFILSSKKLLLSDSGFYLCAWSLPGTAFNEQFFGPGTRLTVL.

J is TRBJ2-2 and V is TRBV30; possibly TRBD2 for D (5 bases). Germline V gene lookup returns CDR1 GTSNPN and CDR2 SVGIG (reference sequence). V shed 2 bases and J shed 4 bases, with 14 bases lying between them. This CDR3 contains 15 residues. This CDR3 reads CAWSLTGSATGELFF. As DNA, the CDR3 is TGTGCCTGGAGTCTTACGGGGTCAGCCACCGGGGAGCTGTTTTTT.

The CDR3 loop reads CASSDSNQPQHF. The CDR3 DNA follows: TGTGCCAGCTCCGATAGCAATCAGCCCCAGCATTTT. The rearrangement uses TRBV6-5 and TRBJ1-5; no firm D call. V was pared by 8 bases and J by 0 bases, with 5 bases between. From germline, CDR1 is MNHEY and CDR2 SVGAGI. The CDR3 loop spans 12 amino acids.

J is TRBJ1-6 and V is TRBV11-2, with TRBD1 as a possible D gene (6 bases). The V end was cut by 6 bases, the J end by 9 bases, with 15 bases between. The CDR3 has 14 amino acids. Germline CDR1 is SGHAT and CDR2 is FQNNGV. The CDR3 region has the DNA TGTGCCAGCAGACCACAGGGTTTGGGTTCACCCCTCCACTTT. It encodes CASRPQGLGSPLHF.

The rearrangement links TRBV6-5 to TRBJ2-7; 13 nucleotides line up with TRBD2. Germline assignment: CDR1 MNHEY and CDR2 SVGAGI. This CDR3 is built from 16 residues. V dropped 4 bases and J dropped 4; count of bases not matched to a gene: 7. CDR3 coding DNA: TGTGCCAGCAGTTCCTCCTTGACTAGCGGGGGGTACGAGCAGTACTTC. This codes for CASSSSLTSGGYEQYF.

This chain joins TRBV5-8 and TRBJ2-2, with D possibly being TRBD2 (5 bases). This CDR3 contains 17 residues. CDR1 and CDR2 from the germline V gene are SGHTS and YDEGEE. V was cut by 1 base and J by 4 bases, with 17 bases left in between. The DNA of the CDR3 is TGTGCCAGCAGCTTGTCTGGATCTAGCCGGAGCACCGGGGAGCTGTTTTTT. This translates into CASSLSGSSRSTGELFF.

The genes are TRBV10-3 and TRBJ2-3, with 10 bases identical to TRBD2. The germline CDR1 and CDR2 sequences are ENHRY and SYGVKD. V was pared by 4 bases and J by 4 bases, with 5 bases of the junction left unmatched. This CDR3 has 15 amino acids. CDR3 DNA sequence: TGTGCCATCAGTGGGGCTAGCGGGGGTCCAGATACGCAGTATTTT. Amino acids: CAISGASGGPDTQYF.

The chain carries TRBV7-2 and TRBJ1-2, with TRBD1 matching 10 bases. Germline V gives CDR1 SGHTA, CDR2 FQGNSA. The CDR3 covers 14 residues. With 4 bases clipped from V and 6 bases from J, the junction kept 5 bases outside the gene matches. The CDR3 sequence is CASSSTGGYNGYTF. Here the CDR3 DNA reads TGTGCCAGCAGCTCGACAGGGGGCTACAATGGCTACACCTTC.

V is TRBV6-7 and J is TRBJ1-2; TRBD1 agrees at 12 bases. TRBV6-7 is an ORF; its function is uncertain. The ends lost 0 bases at V and 3 bases at J; junction bases unmatched: 5. This CDR3 comprises 17 residues. The CDR3 nucleotides are TGTGCCAGCAGTTACTCGGGACAGGGGGCCCCCCACTATGGCTACACCTTC. It encodes CASSYSGQGAPHYGYTF.

The chain has TRBV7-2 and TRBJ1-2; 8 positions match TRBD1. Germline CDR1 is SGHTA and CDR2 is FQGNSA. There are 15 residues in the CDR3. Trimming removed 5 bases from V and 1 base from J; junction bases left unmatched: 6. CDR3 DNA sequence: TGTGCCAGCAGCCCAGGGGGCCCCCTTAACTATGGCTACACCTTC. The encoded protein is CASSPGGPLNYGYTF.

The chain has TRBV4-2 and TRBJ1-1; no definite D call. The CDR3 totals 13 residues. The germline gives CDR1 LGHNA, CDR2 YNFKEQ. The V end was cut by 5 bases, the J end by 1 base, with 8 bases between. CDR3 sequence reads: CASSWGGNTEAFF. DNA of the CDR3: TGTGCCAGCAGCTGGGGAGGGAACACTGAAGCTTTCTTT.

J is TRBJ1-6 and V is TRBV6-6; D call uncertain. CDR1 and CDR2 from the germline V gene are MNHNY and SVGAGI (reference sequence). This CDR3 is built from 14 residues. The ends were cut back, 0 bases at V and 8 bases at J, with 8 bases in the middle. This chain's CDR3 is CASSYSGSDSPLHF. The CDR3, as DNA: TGTGCCAGCAGTTACTCGGGCAGCGATTCACCCCTCCACTTT.

V and J are TRBV5-1 and TRBJ2-7, with TRBD1 matching 7 bases. Germline V CDR1 and CDR2: SGHRS, YFSETQ. This CDR3 contains 13 residues. V shed 2 bases, J shed 6 bases, and the junction held 5 bases outside the gene matches. This chain's CDR3 is CASSLEDRREQYF. The CDR3 nucleotides are TGCGCCAGCAGCTTAGAGGACAGGCGCGAGCAGTACTTC.

Here the CDR3 reads CASSQRQGFSGANVLTF. In DNA, the CDR3 is TGTGCCAGCAGCCAGAGACAGGGGTTCTCTGGGGCCAACGTCCTGACTTTC. The V gene is TRBV14, the J gene TRBJ2-6; TRBD1 matches 8 bases. This CDR3 has 17 residues. The germline V gene has CDR1 SGHDN and CDR2 FVKESK. Germline trimming cut 3 bases from V and 0 bases from J; bases unmatched to any gene: 4.

This clone was recorded only once. The J gene is TRBJ2-6, the V gene TRBV5-1, with unresolved D. CDR1 and CDR2 from the germline V gene are SGHRS and YFSETQ. The germline V and J ends were trimmed by 0 bases and 0 bases, with 7 bases remaining between them. This CDR3 is built from 16 residues. CDR3 DNA: TGCGCCAGCAGCTTGGCGCAGACCTCTGGGGCCAACGTCCTGACTTTC. This codes for CASSLAQTSGANVLTF.

This clone appeared once. The chain carries TRBV11-2 and TRBJ2-5; D not resolved. Trimming left V 5 bases short and J 5 bases short, with 6 bases between. This CDR3 contains 11 residues. Per germline, CDR1 SGHAT and CDR2 FQNNGV. The CDR3 loop is CASSIGETQYF. CDR3 coding DNA: TGTGCCAGCAGCATCGGGGAGACCCAGTACTTC.

This clone showed up just a few times. This chain joins TRBV5-1 and TRBJ2-3; 8 nucleotides agree with TRBD1. J lost 0 bases, V lost 4 bases, and 7 bases had no gene match. The germline gives CDR1 SGHRS, CDR2 YFSETQ. The CDR3 is 16 amino acids. CDR3 DNA: TGCGCCAGCAGCATAACAGGGGGTTCTAGCACAGATACGCAGTATTTT. Translated, it gives CASSITGGSSTDTQYF.

The rearrangement joins TRBV2 to TRBJ2-3; 7 nucleotides line up with TRBD1. J gave up 9 bases and V 8 bases, and 14 bases lay outside the gene matches. There are 14 residues in the CDR3. Germline V gene data show CDR1 as SNHLY and CDR2 as FYNNEI. CDR3 sequence: CASREQGPPNTQYF. The CDR3 DNA is TGTGCCAGCCGGGAACAGGGGCCTCCTAACACGCAGTATTTT.

The chain has TRBV7-9 and TRBJ2-1, with TRBD1 matching over 11 bases. The CDR3 is 15 amino acids. The germline V gene has CDR1 SEHNR and CDR2 FQNEAQ (reference sequence). Losses at the gene ends were 3 bases for V and 7 bases for J; bases not matched to a gene: 5. The DNA for the CDR3 is TGTGCCAGCAGCTTCGGACAGGGGGCTGGAAATGAGCAGTTCTTC. It codes for CASSFGQGAGNEQFF.